A selection of T cell receptor beta chains follows, all from one sample in a study of CD4 T cells in relation to SARS-CoV-2 and coronaviruses. Sequenced by immunoSEQ multiplex PCR; TCRdb stores in-frame clones only, minus some. The repertoire includes tens of thousands of clones, 70% to 90% of them detected once, and 9% to 9.5% sits in the top ten. Sequenced input: memory CD4+ T cells from PBMCs. These receptors were collected from an adult with COVID-19. Each CDR3 is given with its conserved first and last residue. The D gene is left open where the match is weak. The size field is filled for only some rows; it gives once, few, many or a size class.

V gene: TRBV6-5
J gene: TRBJ1-3
D gene: .
clone size: .
CDR3 protein: CASRPGRSSGNTIYF

V gene: TRBV6-1
J gene: TRBJ2-3
D gene: .
clone size: .
CDR3 protein: CASSEQGYREDTQYF

V gene: TRBV7-2
J gene: TRBJ2-2
D gene: TRBD2
clone size: .
CDR3 protein: CASSLNLGTTRTGELFF

V gene: TRBV6-6
J gene: TRBJ1-1
D gene: .
clone size: .
CDR3 protein: CASSYSAGRMNTEAFF

V gene: TRBV15
J gene: TRBJ2-7
D gene: TRBD1
clone size: few
CDR3 protein: CATSRGRTGYEQYF

V gene: TRBV12-5
J gene: TRBJ1-5
D gene: .
clone size: once
CDR3 protein: CASGLVDQPQHF

V gene: TRBV5-6
J gene: TRBJ2-4
D gene: .
clone size: .
CDR3 protein: CASSLANIQYF

V gene: TRBV14
J gene: TRBJ2-7
D gene: .
clone size: .
CDR3 protein: CASSQVGRPRTTEQYF

V gene: TRBV20-1
J gene: TRBJ2-1
D gene: .
clone size: .
CDR3 protein: CSASRGNEQFF

V gene: TRBV18
J gene: TRBJ2-5
D gene: .
clone size: .
CDR3 protein: CASSPQETQYF

V gene: TRBV13
J gene: TRBJ2-3
D gene: TRBD2
clone size: medium-sized
CDR3 protein: CASSGAFAGGPGDTQYF

V gene: TRBV3-1/TRBV3-2
J gene: TRBJ1-4
D gene: .
clone size: .
CDR3 protein: CASSPTTGYANEKLFF

V gene: TRBV29-1
J gene: TRBJ2-3
D gene: TRBD2
clone size: .
CDR3 protein: CSVGTSKGNTQYF

V gene: TRBV6-2/TRBV6-3
J gene: TRBJ2-7
D gene: .
clone size: .
CDR3 protein: CASSPQAYEQYF

V gene: TRBV7-2
J gene: TRBJ2-7
D gene: .
clone size: .
CDR3 protein: CASSLVGAPYEQYF

V gene: TRBV18
J gene: TRBJ2-7
D gene: .
clone size: .
CDR3 protein: CASSPPGTYEQYF

V gene: TRBV4-3
J gene: TRBJ2-4
D gene: .
clone size: once
CDR3 protein: CASSLTTLQENIQYF

V gene: TRBV20-1
J gene: TRBJ2-2
D gene: TRBD1
clone size: .
CDR3 protein: CSASRDRANTGELFF

V gene: TRBV25-1
J gene: TRBJ1-2
D gene: .
clone size: .
CDR3 protein: CASSEAGRVYGYTF

V gene: TRBV5-5
J gene: TRBJ2-2
D gene: .
clone size: .
CDR3 protein: CASSLTGTLTGELFF

V gene: TRBV14
J gene: TRBJ2-5
D gene: .
clone size: .
CDR3 protein: CASSPLSQTQYF

V gene: TRBV25-1
J gene: TRBJ2-7
D gene: TRBD1
clone size: .
CDR3 protein: CASSVDRVQFEQYF

V gene: TRBV25-1
J gene: TRBJ2-5
D gene: TRBD2
clone size: .
CDR3 protein: CASTRGLAGATGGTQYF

V gene: TRBV15
J gene: TRBJ1-2
D gene: .
clone size: once
CDR3 protein: CATSRGTGRANYGYTF

V gene: TRBV7-2
J gene: TRBJ2-7
D gene: .
clone size: .
CDR3 protein: CASSFRGTGPYEQYF

V gene: TRBV12-5
J gene: TRBJ2-2
D gene: TRBD1
clone size: .
CDR3 protein: CASGLVPPNWDRYFPGELFF

V gene: TRBV5-1
J gene: TRBJ2-7
D gene: TRBD1
clone size: few
CDR3 protein: CASRAGTGNFEQYF

V gene: TRBV2
J gene: TRBJ2-4
D gene: TRBD1
clone size: .
CDR3 protein: CASRPTGAVIGAKNIQYF

V gene: TRBV25-1
J gene: TRBJ1-6
D gene: TRBD1
clone size: .
CDR3 protein: CASSGPGTGNSPLHF

V gene: TRBV10-3
J gene: TRBJ1-6
D gene: .
clone size: .
CDR3 protein: CAISPTGGNSPLHF

V gene: TRBV11-2
J gene: TRBJ2-7
D gene: .
clone size: .
CDR3 protein: CASSLDPFLYEQYF

V gene: TRBV7-2
J gene: TRBJ1-6
D gene: .
clone size: .
CDR3 protein: CASNQGGSKLAPLHF

V gene: TRBV28
J gene: TRBJ2-7
D gene: .
clone size: .
CDR3 protein: CASRPAGTGLYEQYF

V gene: TRBV28
J gene: TRBJ1-2
D gene: .
clone size: .
CDR3 protein: CATHNGYTF

V gene: TRBV19
J gene: TRBJ2-3
D gene: .
clone size: .
CDR3 protein: CASRLTDTQYF

V gene: TRBV20-1
J gene: TRBJ1-3
D gene: .
clone size: .
CDR3 protein: CSASLWGPSSGNTIYF

V gene: TRBV7-9
J gene: TRBJ2-2
D gene: .
clone size: few
CDR3 protein: CASSPRDFTGELFF

V gene: TRBV7-3
J gene: TRBJ2-7
D gene: .
clone size: .
CDR3 protein: CASSLGPLTGSSYEQYF

V gene: TRBV29-1
J gene: TRBJ1-4
D gene: TRBD1
clone size: .
CDR3 protein: CSVEGGNRGGNEKLFF

V gene: TRBV11-3
J gene: TRBJ2-3
D gene: .
clone size: .
CDR3 protein: CASSLGGRETDTQYF

V gene: TRBV6-5
J gene: TRBJ1-2
D gene: .
clone size: once
CDR3 protein: CASSPRGEIDGYTF

V gene: TRBV5-5
J gene: TRBJ1-6
D gene: .
clone size: .
CDR3 protein: CASSLTGRNYNSPLHF

V gene: TRBV18
J gene: TRBJ1-6
D gene: .
clone size: .
CDR3 protein: CASSKGQGLDNSPLHF

V gene: TRBV21-1
J gene: TRBJ2-3
D gene: .
clone size: .
CDR3 protein: CASSKAVTSGGTTDTQYF

V gene: TRBV2
J gene: TRBJ2-3
D gene: TRBD2
clone size: once
CDR3 protein: CASFSGALAGADTQYF

V gene: TRBV10-2
J gene: TRBJ2-1
D gene: TRBD2
clone size: once
CDR3 protein: CASSEYSPGTTYNEQFF